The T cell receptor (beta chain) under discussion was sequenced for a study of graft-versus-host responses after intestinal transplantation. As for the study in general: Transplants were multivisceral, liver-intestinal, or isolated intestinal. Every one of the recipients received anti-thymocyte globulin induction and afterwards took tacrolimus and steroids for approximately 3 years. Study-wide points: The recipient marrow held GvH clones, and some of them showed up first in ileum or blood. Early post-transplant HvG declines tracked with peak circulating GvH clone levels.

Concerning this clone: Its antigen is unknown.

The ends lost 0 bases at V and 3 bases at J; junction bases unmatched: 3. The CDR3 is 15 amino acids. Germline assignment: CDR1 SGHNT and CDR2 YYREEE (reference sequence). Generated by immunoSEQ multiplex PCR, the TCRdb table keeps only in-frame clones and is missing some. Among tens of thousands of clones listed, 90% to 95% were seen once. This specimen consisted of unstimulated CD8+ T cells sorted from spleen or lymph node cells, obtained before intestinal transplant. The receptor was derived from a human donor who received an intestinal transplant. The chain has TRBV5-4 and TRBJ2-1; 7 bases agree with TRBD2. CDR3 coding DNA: TGTGCCAGCAGCTTGGGGGCGGGGGTCTACAATGAGCAGTTCTTC. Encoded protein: CASSLGAGVYNEQFF.